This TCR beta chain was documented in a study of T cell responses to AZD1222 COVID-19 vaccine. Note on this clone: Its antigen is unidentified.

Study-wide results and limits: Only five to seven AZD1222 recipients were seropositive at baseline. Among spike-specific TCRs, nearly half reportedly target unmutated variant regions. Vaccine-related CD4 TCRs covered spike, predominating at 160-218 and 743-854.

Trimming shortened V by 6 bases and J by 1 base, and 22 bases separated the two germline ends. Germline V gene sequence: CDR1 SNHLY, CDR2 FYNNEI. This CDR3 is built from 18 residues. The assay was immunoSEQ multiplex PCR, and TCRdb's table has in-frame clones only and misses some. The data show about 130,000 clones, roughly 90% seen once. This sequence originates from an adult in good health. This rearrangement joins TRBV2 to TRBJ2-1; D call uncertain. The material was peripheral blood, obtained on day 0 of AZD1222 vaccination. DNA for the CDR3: TGTGCCAGCAGCCCCCGCCCCTTCCTAGTGGCATCCTACAATGAGCAGTTCTTC. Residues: CASSPRPFLVASYNEQFF.